This TCR beta chain was found in a study of T-cell memory formation after mild COVID-19. Turning to the study itself: Clustering of TCRs was largely donor specific.

Study-wide results and limits: Pre-infection memory showed some responding clones, and this suggested that cross-reactive memory joined. SARS-CoV-2 specificity was not confirmed for second-wave clones peaking on day 37. Those CD4+ clones that contracted were mainly in CM and EM (CD8+ ones in EMRA).

TCRdb re-derived calls from the 5' RACE reads in MiXCR, one entry per CDR3 protein. Of approximately 230,000 distinct CDR3 sequences listed, 15% to 20% were seen once; the top ten hold roughly 3.6%. This CDR3 spans 14 amino acids. V was pared by 2 bases and J by 3 bases, with 8 bases between. In regard to this clonotype: The antigen remains undetermined.

This chain joins TRBV12-3 or TRBV12-4 and TRBJ1-3, with D unresolved. The sequenced material came from PBMCs or a T cell subset sorted from them (not recorded which). This clonotype was sampled from a man between 18 and 35 years old who had mild COVID-19 (a few samples of this study predate the infection). Cell type and time point are not known. The CDR3 region is CASSLSEVGNTIYF. CDR3 coding DNA: TGTGCCAGCAGTTTAAGTGAAGTTGGAAACACCATATATTTT.